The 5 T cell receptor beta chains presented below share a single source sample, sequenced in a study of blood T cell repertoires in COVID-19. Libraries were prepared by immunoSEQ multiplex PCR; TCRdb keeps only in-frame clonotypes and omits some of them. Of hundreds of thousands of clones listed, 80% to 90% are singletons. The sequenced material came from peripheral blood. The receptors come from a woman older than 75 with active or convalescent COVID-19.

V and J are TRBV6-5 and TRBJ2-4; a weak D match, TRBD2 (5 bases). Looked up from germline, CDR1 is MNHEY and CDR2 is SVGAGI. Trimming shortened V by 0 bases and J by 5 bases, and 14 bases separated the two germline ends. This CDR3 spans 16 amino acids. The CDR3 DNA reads TGTGCCAGCAGTTACTCCCATTTGGGGAGTCAAAACATTCAGTACTTC. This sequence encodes CASSYSHLGSQNIQYF.

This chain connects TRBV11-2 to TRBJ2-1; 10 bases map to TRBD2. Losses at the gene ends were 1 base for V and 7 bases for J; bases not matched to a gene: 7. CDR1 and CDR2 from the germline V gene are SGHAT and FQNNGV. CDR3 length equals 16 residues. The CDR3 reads CASSLGLSGGSNEQFF. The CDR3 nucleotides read TGTGCCAGCAGCTTAGGGCTTAGCGGGGGGTCAAATGAGCAGTTCTTC.

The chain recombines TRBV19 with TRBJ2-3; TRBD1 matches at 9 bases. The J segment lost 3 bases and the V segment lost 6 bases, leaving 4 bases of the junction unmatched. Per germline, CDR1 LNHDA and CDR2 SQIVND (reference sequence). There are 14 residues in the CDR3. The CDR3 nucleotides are TGTGCCAGTAGACAGGGGGCACCGACAGATACGCAGTATTTT. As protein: CASRQGAPTDTQYF. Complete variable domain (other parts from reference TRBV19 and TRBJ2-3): DGGITQSPKYLFRKEGQNVTLSCEQNLNHDAMYWYRQDPGQGLRLIYYSQIVNDFQKGDIAEGYSVSREKKESFPLTVTSAQKNPTAFYLCASRQGAPTDTQYFGPGTRLTVL.

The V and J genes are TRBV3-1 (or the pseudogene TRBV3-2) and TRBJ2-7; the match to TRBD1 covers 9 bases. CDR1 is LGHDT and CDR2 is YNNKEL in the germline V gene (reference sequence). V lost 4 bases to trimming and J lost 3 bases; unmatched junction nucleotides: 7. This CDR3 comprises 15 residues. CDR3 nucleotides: TGTGCCAGCAGCCGTCCCGGGACAGGGAACTACGAGCAGTACTTC. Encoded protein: CASSRPGTGNYEQYF.

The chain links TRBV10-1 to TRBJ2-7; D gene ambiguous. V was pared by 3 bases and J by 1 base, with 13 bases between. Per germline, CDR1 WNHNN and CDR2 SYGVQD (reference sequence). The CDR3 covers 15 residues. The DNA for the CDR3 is TGCGCCAGCAGTGAAAACCGCGTCCGATCCTACGAGCAGTACTTC. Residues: CASSENRVRSYEQYF.